Listed here are 18 T cell receptor beta chains from one sample, sequenced in a study of blood T cell repertoires in COVID-19. The table came from immunoSEQ multiplex PCR; TCRdb's copy has only in-frame clones and leaves some out. This sample has tens of thousands of clones, with more than 75% found just once. The sequencing sample was made of peripheral blood. All receptors come from a man aged 50-59 years with acute or convalescent COVID-19.

J is TRBJ2-7 and V is TRBV7-3, with TRBD2 matching 8 bases. Per the germline V gene, CDR1 is SGHTA and CDR2 is FQGTGA. The CDR3 runs to 15 residues. With V trimmed by 5 bases and J by 4 bases, 10 bases remained unmatched. In DNA form, the CDR3 reads TGTGCCAGCAGCGACCTTCGGGGCGGGAGGTACGAGCAGTACTTC. It encodes CASSDLRGGRYEQYF.

V is TRBV6-5 and J is TRBJ2-1; TRBD2 agrees at 10 bases. The CDR3 covers 15 residues. Germline V gene lookup returns CDR1 MNHEY and CDR2 SVGAGI. V was clipped by 3 bases and J by 9 bases; unmatched bases: 8. CDR3 in DNA: TGTGCCAGCAGTTATCTTAGCGGGAGGCACGGTGAGCAGTTCTTC. Translating it yields CASSYLSGRHGEQFF.

The V call is TRBV29-1, the J call TRBJ1-4, with a weak D call TRBD1 (6 bases). Germline CDR1 and CDR2: SQVTM and ANQGSEA. With 7 bases removed from V and 3 bases from J, the gap between germline ends came to 18 bases. The CDR3 is 15 amino acids. DNA for the CDR3: TGCAGCGCCACCCCAGGGACACTACCTAATGAAAAACTGTTTTTT. Translation: CSATPGTLPNEKLFF.

CDR3 nucleotides: TGTGCCAGCAGCCCGAACTACGGGGGCGGGGGCGCCGATACGCAGTATTTT. Translated: CASSPNYGGGGADTQYF. The chain employs TRBV3-1 (or the pseudogene TRBV3-2) and TRBJ2-3; possible D gene TRBD2, 7 bases. V lost 4 bases and J lost 6, with 23 bases in between. The CDR3 covers 17 residues. CDR1 and CDR2 (germline): LGHDT, YNNKEL (reference sequence).

The genes are TRBV6-5 and TRBJ1-5; 7 bases map to TRBD1. The trim removed 7 bases at V and 11 bases at J, leaving 14 bases unmatched. The germline V gene has CDR1 MNHEY and CDR2 SVGAGI. The CDR3 is made up of 14 amino acids. The CDR3 DNA is TGTGCCAGCACCTCGGACAGGCTAGGTAGGACCCAGCATTTT. As protein: CASTSDRLGRTQHF.

CDR3 loop: CATSRDVGGQETQYF. The CDR3, as DNA: TGTGCCACCAGCAGAGACGTGGGGGGCCAAGAGACCCAGTACTTC. The chain links TRBV15 to TRBJ2-5; D perhaps matches TRBD2 (6 bases). Trimming removed 0 bases from V and 1 base from J, with 9 bases in between. This CDR3 has 15 amino acids. The V gene's germline CDR1 is LNHNV and CDR2 YYDKDF (reference sequence). The whole variable domain, remainder taken from reference TRBV15 and TRBJ2-5, is DAMVIQNPRYQVTQFGKPVTLSCSQTLNHNVMYWYQQKSSQAPKLLFHYYDKDFNNEADTPDNFQSRRPNTSFCFLDIRSPGLGDTAMYLCATSRDVGGQETQYFGPGTRLLVL.

This rearrangement joins TRBV19 to TRBJ2-1; possibly TRBD2 for D (7 bases). CDR3 length: 15 residues. V was cut by 3 bases and J by 8 bases, with 17 bases left in between. Looked up from germline, CDR1 is LNHDA and CDR2 is SQIVND (reference sequence). Here the CDR3 DNA reads TGTGCCAGTAGTATCTCCGGGGGGCTAAGCGATGAGCAGTTCTTC. Its translation is CASSISGGLSDEQFF. The full variable domain, completed using reference TRBV19 and TRBJ2-1, is DGGITQSPKYLFRKEGQNVTLSCEQNLNHDAMYWYRQDPGQGLRLIYYSQIVNDFQKGDIAEGYSVSREKKESFPLTVTSAQKNPTAFYLCASSISGGLSDEQFFGPGTRLTVL.

The rearrangement uses TRBV25-1 and TRBJ2-1; no definite D call. Per germline, CDR1 MGHDK and CDR2 SYGVNS. The CDR3 spans 14 residues. V was pared by 3 bases and J by 6 bases, with 12 bases between. The DNA of the CDR3 is TGTGCCAGCAGTGAGAGAGGTGGGTCCAATGAGCAGTTCTTC. Amino acids: CASSERGGSNEQFF.

This chain uses TRBV10-2 with TRBJ2-1, with TRBD2 matching 8 bases. Losses at the gene ends were 7 bases for V and 2 bases for J; bases not matched to a gene: 7. Germline assignment: CDR1 WSHSY and CDR2 SAAADI. CDR3 length equals 15 residues. The chain's CDR3 is CASTRGGGPYNEQFF. In DNA form, the CDR3 reads TGCGCCAGCACCCGGGGGGGAGGGCCCTACAATGAGCAGTTCTTC.

This chain connects TRBV6-5 to TRBJ2-5; TRBD1 aligns across 7 bases. The CDR3 sequence is 14 residues long. Germline V gives CDR1 MNHEY, CDR2 SVGAGI. Trimming took 4 bases from V and 1 from J; bases not matched to a gene: 3. The chain's CDR3 is CASSSRGTQETQYF. The CDR3 region has the DNA TGTGCCAGCAGTTCCAGGGGGACCCAAGAGACCCAGTACTTC.

This clone showed up just once. This chain joins TRBV11-2 and TRBJ2-2, with 11 nucleotides matching TRBD2. Germline assignment: CDR1 SGHAT and CDR2 FQNNGV. This CDR3 comprises 17 residues. The V segment lost 5 bases and the J segment 4 bases; nucleotides outside the gene matches: 9. This CDR3 reads CASSPGTSGGLTGELFF. The CDR3 region has the DNA TGTGCCAGCAGCCCAGGGACTAGCGGAGGACTCACCGGGGAGCTGTTTTTT.

The chain combines TRBV29-1 with TRBJ2-2; TRBD1 aligns across 7 bases. Germline lookup yields CDR1 SQVTM and CDR2 ANQGSEA. The CDR3 is 14 amino acids. Trimming took 3 bases from V and 1 from J; bases not matched to a gene: 2. CDR3 region: CSVDRQGNTGELFF. In DNA, the CDR3 is TGCAGCGTTGACCGACAGGGGAACACCGGGGAGCTGTTTTTT.

This rearrangement joins TRBV5-1 to TRBJ2-5; perhaps TRBD1 as D (6 bases). The CDR3 is made up of 14 amino acids. Germline CDR1 and CDR2: SGHRS and YFSETQ. Trimming shortened V by 4 bases and J by 5 bases, and 15 bases separated the two germline ends. For the CDR3, the DNA is TGCGCCAGCAGCCCCTCGGACAGAACCGAGACCCAGTACTTC. Translation gives CASSPSDRTETQYF.

CDR3 amino acids: CAISDVGVSDTQYF. CDR3 in DNA: TGTGCCATCAGTGATGTGGGAGTCTCAGATACGCAGTATTTT. The rearrangement uses TRBV10-3 and TRBJ2-3; D is possibly TRBD2 (5 bases). V was clipped by 3 bases and J by 4 bases, with 11 bases between them. The CDR3 is 14 amino acids. Germline values: CDR1 ENHRY, CDR2 SYGVKD.

The V call is TRBV9, the J call TRBJ1-2; tentatively, D is TRBD1 (5 bases). This CDR3 comprises 13 residues. Deletions cut 3 bases from V and 6 bases from J, with 12 bases between. CDR1 and CDR2 (germline): SGDLS, YYNGEE. CDR3 amino acids: CASSAGVPNGYTF. The CDR3 DNA reads as TGTGCCAGCAGCGCGGGGGTCCCCAATGGCTACACCTTC.

The V and J genes are TRBV19 and TRBJ2-3; 13 nucleotides agree with TRBD2. Germline loops: CDR1 LNHDA, CDR2 SQIVND (reference sequence). Trimming removed 4 bases from V and 1 base from J; junction bases left unmatched: 8. The CDR3 loop spans 18 amino acids. The CDR3 here is CASSRGTSGNIRTDTQYF. CDR3 bases: TGTGCCAGTAGTAGGGGGACTAGCGGGAATATCCGCACAGATACGCAGTATTTT.

The chain couples TRBV7-9 to TRBJ2-1; 7 bases agree with TRBD2. The CDR3 contains 12 residues. Germline CDR1 is SEHNR and CDR2 is FQNEAQ (reference sequence). This chain's CDR3 is CGDERGYNEQFF. In nucleotides, the CDR3 is TGTGGGGACGAGCGGGGATACAATGAGCAGTTCTTC.

The chain recombines TRBV7-2 with TRBJ2-2; the match to TRBD2 covers 7 bases. CDR3 size: 17 residues. The V gene end was trimmed by 0 bases and the J gene end by 1 base; junction bases not matched to a gene: 5. Germline CDR1 reads SGHTA; CDR2 reads FQGNSA. The CDR3 nucleotides are TGTGCCAGCAGCTTAGCGCGGGGCGGGAGGAACACCGGGGAGCTGTTTTTT. This translates into CASSLARGGRNTGELFF.